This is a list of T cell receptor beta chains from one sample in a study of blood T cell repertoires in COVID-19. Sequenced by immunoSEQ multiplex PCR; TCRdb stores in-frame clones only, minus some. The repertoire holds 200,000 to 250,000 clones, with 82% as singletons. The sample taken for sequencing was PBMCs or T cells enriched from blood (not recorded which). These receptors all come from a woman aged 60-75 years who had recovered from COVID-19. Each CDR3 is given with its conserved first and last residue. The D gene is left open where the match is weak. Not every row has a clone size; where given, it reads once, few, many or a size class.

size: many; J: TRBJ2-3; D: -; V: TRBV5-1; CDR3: CASSSSAGGGTQYF; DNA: TGCGCCAGCAGCTCCTCCGCGGGCGGAGGTACGCAGTATTTT
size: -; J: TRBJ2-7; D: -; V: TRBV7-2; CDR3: CASSFVSGGEQYF; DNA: TGTGCCAGCAGCTTTGTCTCCGGTGGCGAGCAGTACTTC
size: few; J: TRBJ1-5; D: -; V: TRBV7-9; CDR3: CASSLGVGASNQPQHF; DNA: TGTGCCAGCAGCTTAGGTGTTGGGGCAAGCAATCAGCCCCAGCATTTT
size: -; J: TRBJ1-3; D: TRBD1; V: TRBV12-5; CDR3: CASGLFRGLVGNTIYF; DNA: TGTGCTAGTGGTTTGTTCAGGGGGCTGGTAGGAAACACCATATATTTT
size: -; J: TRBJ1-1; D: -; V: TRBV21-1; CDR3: CASSKVVGGAVGRRTEAFF; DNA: TGTGCCAGCAGCAAAGTCGTAGGGGGGGCTGTTGGGAGGCGCACTGAAGCTTTCTTT
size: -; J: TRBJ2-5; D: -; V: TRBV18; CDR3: CASSPGRVGETQYF; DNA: TGTGCCAGCTCACCAGGCAGGGTGGGAGAGACCCAGTACTTC
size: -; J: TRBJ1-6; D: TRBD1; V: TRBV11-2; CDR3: CASSPRTGSGSPLHF; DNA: TGTGCCAGCAGCCCGAGGACAGGCTCGGGTTCACCCCTCCACTTT
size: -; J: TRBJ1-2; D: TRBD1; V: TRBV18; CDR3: CASSSEQGARSYGYTF; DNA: TGTGCCAGCTCATCTGAACAGGGGGCGCGGTCCTATGGCTACACCTTC
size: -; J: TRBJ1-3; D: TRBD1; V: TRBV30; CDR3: CAWSFPGQGPSGNTIYF; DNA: TGTGCCTGGAGTTTCCCCGGACAGGGACCCTCTGGAAACACCATATATTTT
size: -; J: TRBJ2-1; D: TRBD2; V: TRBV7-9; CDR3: CASSLALSSGRTNEQFF; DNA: TGTGCCAGCAGCTTAGCATTATCCAGCGGGAGAACGAATGAGCAGTTCTTC
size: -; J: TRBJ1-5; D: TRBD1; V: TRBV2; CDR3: CASSDQGARNQPQHF; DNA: TGTGCCAGCAGTGATCAGGGGGCGCGGAATCAGCCCCAGCATTTT
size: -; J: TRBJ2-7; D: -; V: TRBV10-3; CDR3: CAISEIRGRSYEQYF; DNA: TGTGCCATCAGTGAGATTAGGGGCCGGAGCTACGAGCAGTACTTC
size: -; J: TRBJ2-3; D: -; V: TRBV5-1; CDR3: CAGREGPNTDTQYF; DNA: TGCGCCGGACGTGAGGGCCCCAACACAGATACGCAGTATTTT
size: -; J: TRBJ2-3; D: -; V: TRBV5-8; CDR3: CASSVRRSADTQYF; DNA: TGTGCCAGCAGCGTCCGTCGAAGCGCAGATACGCAGTATTTT
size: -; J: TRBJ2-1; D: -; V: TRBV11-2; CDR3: CASSRGGVGNEQFF; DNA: TGTGCCAGCAGCAGGGGGGGAGTGGGGAATGAGCAGTTCTTC
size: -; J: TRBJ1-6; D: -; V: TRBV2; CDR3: CASSLRVSFNSPLHF; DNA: TGTGCCAGCAGCTTGCGAGTCTCCTTTAATTCACCCCTCCACTTT
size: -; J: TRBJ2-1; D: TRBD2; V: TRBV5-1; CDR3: CASSSGLAGGDEQFF; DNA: TGCGCCAGCAGCTCGGGACTAGCGGGAGGAGATGAGCAGTTCTTC
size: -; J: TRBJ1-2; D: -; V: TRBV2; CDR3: CASSSIRVSYGYTF; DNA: TGTGCCAGCAGTTCAATCAGGGTTTCCTATGGCTACACCTTC
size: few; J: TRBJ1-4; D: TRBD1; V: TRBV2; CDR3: CASRWDREIGEKLFF; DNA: TGTGCCAGCAGGTGGGACAGGGAGATCGGTGAAAAACTGTTTTTT
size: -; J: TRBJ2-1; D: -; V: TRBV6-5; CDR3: CASSSPLGYNEQFF; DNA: TGTGCCAGTTCTAGCCCCCTGGGGTACAATGAGCAGTTCTTC
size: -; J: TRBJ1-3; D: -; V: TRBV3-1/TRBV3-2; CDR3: CASSQDRSSGNTIYF; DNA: TGTGCCAGCAGCCAAGATAGGAGCTCTGGAAACACCATATATTTT
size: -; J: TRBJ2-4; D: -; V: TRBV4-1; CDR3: CASSQENWAAKNIQYF; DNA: TGCGCCAGCAGCCAAGAGAACTGGGCCGCCAAAAACATTCAGTACTTC
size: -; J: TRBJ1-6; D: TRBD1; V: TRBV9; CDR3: CASSVAGDRARPLHF; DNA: TGTGCCAGCAGCGTAGCAGGGGACAGGGCCCGACCCCTCCACTTT
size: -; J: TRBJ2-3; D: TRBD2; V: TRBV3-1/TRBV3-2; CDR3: CASSNGLAGRTDTQYF; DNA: TGTGCCAGCAGCAACGGACTAGCGGGTCGTACAGATACGCAGTATTTT
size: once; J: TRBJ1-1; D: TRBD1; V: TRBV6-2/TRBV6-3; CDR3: CASSYPGGHTEAFF; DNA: TGTGCCAGCAGTTACCCAGGGGGGCACACTGAAGCTTTCTTT
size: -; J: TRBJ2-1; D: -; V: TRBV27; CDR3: CASSLWRGSYNEQFF; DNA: TGTGCCAGCAGTTTATGGAGGGGCTCCTACAATGAGCAGTTCTTC
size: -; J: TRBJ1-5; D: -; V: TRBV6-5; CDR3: CASSSPRADQPQHF; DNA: TGTGCCAGCAGTTCCCCCAGGGCTGACCAGCCCCAGCATTTT
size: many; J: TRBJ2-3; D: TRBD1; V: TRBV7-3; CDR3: CASNRGYGGSDTQYF; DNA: TGTGCCAGCAACAGGGGGTATGGGGGATCAGATACGCAGTATTTT
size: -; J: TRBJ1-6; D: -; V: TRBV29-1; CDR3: CSVGENMNSPLHF; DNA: TGCAGCGTTGGGGAGAATATGAACTCACCCCTCCACTTT
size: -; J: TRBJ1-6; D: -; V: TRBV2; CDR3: CASSEVGLIYNSPLHF; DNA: TGTGCCAGCAGTGAAGTGGGGCTCATCTATAATTCACCCCTCCACTTT
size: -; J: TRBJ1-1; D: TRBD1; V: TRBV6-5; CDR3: CASSYHRGLGTEAFF; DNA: TGTGCCAGCAGTTACCACAGGGGGCTTGGCACTGAAGCTTTCTTT
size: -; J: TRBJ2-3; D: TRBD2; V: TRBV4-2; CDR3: CASSQGTKTSADTDTQYF; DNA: TGTGCCAGCAGCCAAGGGACTAAGACTAGCGCAGACACAGATACGCAGTATTTT
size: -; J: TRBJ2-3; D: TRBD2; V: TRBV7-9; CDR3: CASSPLAGVKTDTQYF; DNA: TGTGCCAGCAGCCCACTAGCGGGAGTTAAAACAGATACGCAGTATTTT
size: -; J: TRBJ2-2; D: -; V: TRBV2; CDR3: CASRLQGGDTGELFF; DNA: TGTGCCAGCAGGTTACAGGGGGGGGACACCGGGGAGCTGTTTTTT
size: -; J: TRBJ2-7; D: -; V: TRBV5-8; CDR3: CASSLDSGSFSYEQYF; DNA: TGTGCCAGCAGCTTGGATAGCGGTTCCTTCTCCTACGAGCAGTACTTC
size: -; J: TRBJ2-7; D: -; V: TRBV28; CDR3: CASSRGTLPYEQYF; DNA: TGTGCCAGCAGTCGCGGGACTCTGCCCTACGAGCAGTACTTC
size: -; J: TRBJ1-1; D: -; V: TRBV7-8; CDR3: CASSTSTVLNTEAFF; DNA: TGTGCCAGCAGCACCAGCACAGTTTTGAACACTGAAGCTTTCTTT
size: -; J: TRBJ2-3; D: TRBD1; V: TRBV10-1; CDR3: CASSESSDRVEDTQYF; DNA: TGCGCCAGCAGTGAGTCGTCGGACAGGGTAGAAGATACGCAGTATTTT
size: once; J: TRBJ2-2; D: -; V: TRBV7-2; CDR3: CASSLVTGSGRELFF; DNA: TGTGCCAGCAGCTTAGTAACCGGGAGCGGCCGGGAGCTGTTTTTT
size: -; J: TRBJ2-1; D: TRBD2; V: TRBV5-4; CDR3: CASTLPGLGWDEQFF; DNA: TGTGCCAGCACCCTACCGGGACTAGGGTGGGATGAGCAGTTCTTC